Below are 30 T cell receptor beta chains sequenced from a single sample in a study of PD-L1 blockade in urothelial cancer. Profiled with immunoSEQ multiplex PCR; TCRdb holds only in-frame clones, not every one. The data show about 45,000 clones, around 88% seen once. This specimen was PBMCs, taken around atezolizumab (anti-PD-L1) treatment. These receptors were obtained from a man at least 80 years old with urothelial cancer.

CDR3 protein: CACRFLRVVTEAFF. The CDR3 DNA reads TGTGCCTGTCGGTTTTTACGCGTGGTCACTGAAGCTTTCTTT. V usage is TRBV30 and J usage is TRBJ1-1; D gene uncertain. The CDR3 spans 14 residues. V was cut by 6 bases and J by 4 bases, with 18 bases left in between. Germline lookup yields CDR1 GTSNPN and CDR2 SVGIG (reference sequence).

The chain combines TRBV11-2 with TRBJ2-7; 7 nucleotides agree with TRBD2. After removal of 0 bases from V and 3 bases from J, the junction contained 8 bases not matched to a gene. The CDR3 is 16 amino acids. From germline, CDR1 is SGHAT and CDR2 FQNNGV. The CDR3 loop reads CASSLDGGRSSYEQYF. The CDR3 DNA follows: TGTGCCAGCAGCTTAGACGGCGGGAGATCTAGCTACGAGCAGTACTTC.

For this clone: The same CDR3 is also encoded by other DNA sequences in this sample. This chain links TRBV9 with TRBJ2-1; a possible D gene is TRBD1 (5 bases). CDR1 and CDR2 from the germline V gene are SGDLS and YYNGEE. This CDR3 spans 12 amino acids. V was shortened by 0 bases and J by 9 bases, with 7 bases between the two germline ends. The CDR3 loop reads CASSVGGVEQFF. The CDR3 DNA is TGTGCCAGCAGCGTAGGGGGCGTTGAGCAGTTCTTC.

This chain links TRBV7-6 with TRBJ1-1; no clear D. The CDR3 is made up of 12 amino acids. The germline V and J ends were trimmed by 8 bases and 2 bases, with 9 bases remaining between them. Germline CDR1 is SGHVS and CDR2 is FNYEAQ. DNA for the CDR3: TGTGCCAGCGGAAACAGAAACACTGAAGCTTTCTTT. This translates into CASGNRNTEAFF.

The chain's CDR3 is CASSMSPQGSSYEQYF. CDR3 bases: TGTGCCAGTAGTATGTCCCCGCAGGGGAGCTCCTACGAGCAGTACTTC. V gene TRBV19 combines with J gene TRBJ2-7; D is possibly TRBD1 (6 bases). The V gene lost 3 bases and the J gene lost 0 bases, with 15 bases spanning the gap. This CDR3 has 16 residues. In germline, CDR1 is LNHDA, CDR2 SQIVND (reference sequence). The full variable domain, in which reference TRBV19 and TRBJ2-7 provide the parts outside the CDR3, is DGGITQSPKYLFRKEGQNVTLSCEQNLNHDAMYWYRQDPGQGLRLIYYSQIVNDFQKGDIAEGYSVSREKKESFPLTVTSAQKNPTAFYLCASSMSPQGSSYEQYFGPGTRLTVT.

This chain links TRBV6-1 with TRBJ1-5; perhaps TRBD1 as D (5 bases). The germline V and J ends were trimmed by 5 bases and 10 bases, with 15 bases remaining between them. This CDR3 has 13 amino acids. Germline lookup yields CDR1 MNHNS and CDR2 SASEGT. CDR3 bases: TGTGCCAGCAGTTCGACAGATAAGAGTCCCCAGCATTTT. It translates to CASSSTDKSPQHF.

The CDR3 reads CASSFPHGTGGGTQYF. The DNA of the CDR3 is TGTGCCAGCAGCTTCCCCCACGGGACAGGGGGGGGGACCCAGTACTTC. This chain uses TRBV7-6 with TRBJ2-5, with 11 bases aligning to TRBD1. Germline V gene data show CDR1 as SGHVS and CDR2 as FNYEAQ. The CDR3 consists of 16 residues. With 3 bases clipped from V and 7 bases from J, the junction kept 10 bases outside the gene matches.

The chain has TRBV28 and TRBJ1-5; 7 nucleotides match TRBD1. V trimming: 3 bases; J trimming: 6 bases; junction bases outside the gene matches: 14. The CDR3 is made up of 17 amino acids. Germline lookup yields CDR1 MDHEN and CDR2 SYDVKM. The CDR3 is CASSFHGTVEMGQPQHF. The CDR3 DNA reads as TGTGCCAGCAGTTTCCACGGGACAGTGGAAATGGGTCAGCCCCAGCATTTT.

V usage is TRBV28 and J usage is TRBJ1-4; D unclear. Germline CDR1 and CDR2: MDHEN and SYDVKM. This CDR3 contains 14 residues. Trimming took off 6 bases at V and 4 bases at J, with 12 bases between the two ends. The CDR3 region is CASSRAGFNEKLFF. CDR3 bases: TGTGCCAGCAGCCGAGCCGGGTTTAATGAAAAACTGTTTTTT.

This sequence joins TRBV7-2 and TRBJ1-5, with D possibly matching TRBD1 (6 bases). V lost 6 bases and J 7 bases, leaving 25 bases between the germline ends. The length of the CDR3 is 17 residues. The V gene's germline CDR1 is SGHTA and CDR2 FQGNSA. CDR3 region: CASRLRPGGAQGQPQHF. DNA for the CDR3: TGTGCCAGCAGACTCCGTCCCGGTGGGGCTCAGGGGCAGCCCCAGCATTTT.

The chain joins TRBV5-6 to TRBJ1-4, with TRBD1 matching 7 bases. V dropped 1 base and J dropped 5; count of bases not matched to a gene: 5. Germline V CDR1 and CDR2: SGHDT, YYEEEE. The CDR3 is 15 amino acids. CDR3 nucleotides: TGTGCCAGCAGCTTGTCCCTACAGGGGAATGAAAAACTGTTTTTT. Protein: CASSLSLQGNEKLFF.

V usage is TRBV28 and J usage is TRBJ2-5; D may be TRBD1 (6 bases). The CDR3 sequence is 13 residues long. The germline V gene encodes CDR1 MDHEN and CDR2 SYDVKM. Trimming took 2 bases from V and 8 from J, leaving 12 bases between them. CDR3 in DNA: TGTGCCAGCAGTTTAACCCGACAGGCTACCCAGTACTTC. It codes for CASSLTRQATQYF.

This CDR3 is CASSLVVDSYEQYF. CDR3 in DNA: TGCGCCAGCAGCTTGGTGGTAGATTCCTACGAGCAGTACTTC. The gene calls are TRBV5-1 and TRBJ2-7; D gene unclear. CDR1 and CDR2 (germline): SGHRS, YFSETQ. Between the trimmed V and J ends, which lost 0 bases and 1 base, there was a span of 8 bases. The CDR3 is 14 residues long.

The rearrangement links TRBV19 to TRBJ2-2, with D maybe TRBD2 (5 bases). Trimming removed 7 bases at V and 1 base at J, with 16 bases between. The CDR3 has 16 residues. CDR1 is LNHDA, CDR2 SQIVND, per germline (reference sequence). The CDR3 region has the DNA TGTGCCAGTAAAGATAGCGCCCAAAAGAACACCGGGGAGCTGTTTTTT. Its translation: CASKDSAQKNTGELFF. Combining the CDR3 with reference TRBV19 and TRBJ2-2 gives the whole variable domain DGGITQSPKYLFRKEGQNVTLSCEQNLNHDAMYWYRQDPGQGLRLIYYSQIVNDFQKGDIAEGYSVSREKKESFPLTVTSAQKNPTAFYLCASKDSAQKNTGELFFGEGSRLTVL.

The chain has TRBV19 and TRBJ1-5; 9 bases align to TRBD1. Trimming at V came to 7 bases and at J to 2 bases, leaving 9 bases not matched to a gene. Germline V CDR1 and CDR2: LNHDA, SQIVND (reference sequence). The CDR3 has 16 amino acids. The CDR3 region is CASIPGQGVGNQPQHF. In DNA form, the CDR3 reads TGTGCCAGTATCCCGGGACAGGGAGTGGGCAATCAGCCCCAGCATTTT.

This clone was recorded once. This rearrangement joins TRBV5-6 to TRBJ2-6; D is ambiguous. The CDR3 loop spans 18 amino acids. The V and J ends lost 4 bases and 0 bases respectively, with 17 bases between them. The germline V gene has CDR1 SGHDT and CDR2 YYEEEE. CDR3 DNA: TGTGCCAGCAGCAGAGCAACAGCAGCTGACTCTGGGGCCAACGTCCTGACTTTC. It yields the protein CASSRATAADSGANVLTF.

The chain couples TRBV7-2 to TRBJ2-4; 8 nucleotides agree with TRBD2. The CDR3 consists of 16 residues. V dropped 5 bases and J dropped 0; count of bases not matched to a gene: 6. Germline CDR1 reads SGHTA; CDR2 reads FQGNSA. CDR3 amino acids: CASSPRLAQAKNIQYF. The CDR3 region has the DNA TGTGCCAGCAGCCCCAGACTAGCGCAAGCCAAAAACATTCAGTACTTC.

The chain employs TRBV19 and TRBJ1-2; no definite D call. The germline V and J ends were trimmed by 6 bases and 4 bases, with 9 bases remaining between them. The germline CDR1 and CDR2 sequences are LNHDA and SQIVND (reference sequence). This CDR3 is built from 12 residues. Here the CDR3 DNA reads TGTGCCAGTAGGAGCGGGCGCTATGGCTACACCTTC. This sequence encodes CASRSGRYGYTF.

The rearrangement uses TRBV1 and TRBJ2-7; whether TRBD1, the table's D call, matches the DNA was not checked. TRBV1 is noted as a pseudogene. The CDR3 consists of 14 residues. The CDR3 nucleotides read TGCACCAGCAGCCAAGATCAGGACAGCTACGAGCAGTACTTC. Protein product: CTSSQDQDSYEQYF.

V is TRBV7-9 and J is TRBJ2-7; 9 bases fit TRBD1. The CDR3 is 15 residues long. Germline V gene sequence: CDR1 SEHNR, CDR2 FQNEAQ (reference sequence). J gave up 5 bases and V 1 base, and 6 bases lay outside the gene matches. The CDR3 loop reads CASSLEGQGYNEQYF. DNA of the CDR3: TGTGCCAGCAGCTTAGAGGGACAGGGTTATAACGAGCAGTACTTC.

The chain couples TRBV15 to TRBJ1-2, with 8 bases matching TRBD1. This CDR3 is 18 amino acids long. V shed 2 bases, J shed 6 bases, and the junction held 17 bases outside the gene matches. The germline V gene has CDR1 LNHNV and CDR2 YYDKDF (reference sequence). The CDR3 loop is CATSRSRGQGRFFDGYTF. The CDR3 DNA reads TGTGCCACCAGCAGAAGTCGCGGACAGGGTAGGTTTTTCGATGGCTACACCTTC.

V gene TRBV6-1 combines with J gene TRBJ2-5; tentative D call: TRBD1 (6 bases). Germline CDR1 and CDR2: MNHNS and SASEGT. V dropped 0 bases and J dropped 2 bases, with 10 bases sitting between them. This CDR3 contains 15 residues. CDR3 sequence reads: CASSEAWTVQETQYF. In nucleotides, the CDR3 is TGTGCCAGCAGTGAAGCATGGACAGTTCAAGAGACCCAGTACTTC.

The CDR3 sequence is CASIEEGPMDIQYF. The DNA of the CDR3 is TGTGCCAGCATCGAGGAGGGGCCTATGGACATTCAGTACTTC. The chain links TRBV2 to TRBJ2-4, with D maybe TRBD2 (6 bases). The germline gives CDR1 SNHLY, CDR2 FYNNEI. The CDR3 is 14 residues long. V lost 7 bases and J 8 bases, leaving 18 bases between the germline ends.

The rearrangement uses TRBV18 and TRBJ2-2, with unresolved D. V lost 1 base and J 3 bases, leaving 6 bases between the germline ends. This CDR3 region has 14 residues. Germline V gene sequence: CDR1 KGHSH, CDR2 LQKENI. The CDR3 region has the DNA TGTGCCAGCTCACCACGGTCAGACACCGGGGAGCTGTTTTTT. Translation gives CASSPRSDTGELFF.

This chain uses TRBV30 with TRBJ2-7, with D possibly being TRBD1 (7 bases). In germline, CDR1 is GTSNPN, CDR2 SVGIG (reference sequence). V was cut by 2 bases and J by 6 bases, with 14 bases left in between. The CDR3 is 13 residues long. The CDR3 DNA sequence: TGTGCCTGGAGTATAAACAGGGGAGGCGAGCAGTACTTC. Amino acid sequence: CAWSINRGGEQYF.

This clone was counted once. The gene calls are TRBV20-1 and TRBJ2-1; D is possibly TRBD2 (5 bases). The V and J ends lost 5 bases and 8 bases respectively, with 10 bases between them. Germline V gene sequence: CDR1 DFQATT, CDR2 SNEGSKA (reference sequence). This CDR3 region has 11 residues. The CDR3 sequence: CSAQLVYEQFF. CDR3 sequence (DNA): TGCAGTGCTCAACTAGTATATGAGCAGTTCTTC.

The chain uses TRBV7-2 and TRBJ1-1, with a weak D call TRBD1 (5 bases). Trimming took off 1 base at V and 12 bases at J, with 15 bases between the two ends. CDR1 SGHTA and CDR2 FQGNSA come from the germline V gene. This CDR3 contains 13 residues. CDR3 amino acids: CASSLGVEGRSFF. The CDR3 DNA is TGTGCCAGCAGCTTAGGGGTTGAGGGGAGGTCTTTCTTT.

The chain combines TRBV11-3 with TRBJ2-3, with a possible D match to TRBD1 (6 bases). The CDR3 runs to 12 residues. Germline V CDR1 and CDR2: SGHNT, YENEEA. Trimming removed 6 bases at V and 4 bases at J, with 8 bases between. CDR3 in amino acids: CASSQGSDTQYF. CDR3 sequence (DNA): TGTGCCAGCAGTCAGGGGTCAGATACGCAGTATTTT.

V is TRBV21-1 and J is TRBJ2-7; the D call TRBD2 from the table was never checked on the DNA. TRBV21-1 is recorded as a pseudogene. The CDR3 runs to 18 residues. This chain's CDR3 is CASSKPSGTSGRDYEQYF. In nucleotides, the CDR3 is TGTGCCAGCAGCAAACCCTCGGGAACTAGCGGGAGGGACTACGAGCAGTACTTC.

The rearrangement links TRBV6-5 to TRBJ2-7; TRBD1 aligns across 7 bases. CDR3 size: 14 residues. Looked up from germline, CDR1 is MNHEY and CDR2 is SVGAGI. V shed 5 bases and J 2 bases; nucleotides not matched to a gene: 6. The CDR3: CASSKARGTYEQYF. As DNA, the CDR3 is TGTGCCAGCAGTAAAGCCAGGGGGACCTACGAGCAGTACTTC.